This T cell receptor (beta chain) was captured in a study of blood T cell repertoires in COVID-19 (TCRdb year 2020). Turning to the overall study: Samples from collaborators originated in the United States, Italy and Spain and spanned both the acute and convalescent phases of COVID-19. The prospective study material was composed of cDNA or gDNA derived from T cells, B-cell-depleted T cells, or PBMCs. Subjects who had been exposed to COVID-19, were actively infected with it, or had recovered from it provided the deeply sampled blood TCRbeta repertoires that made up the dataset. The repertoires were released in a freely available public database intended as a resource for research on the immune response to SARS-CoV-2. Samples came from the ongoing ImmuneRACE study (first 160 participants) plus 1,254 subjects from 6 global collaborators. Sample metadata almost always included a de-identified subject ID, COVID-19 status, age in years and sex. Where HLA class I and class II types were available, the types were taken from metadata supplied by the sample provider, not from assay-based typing. The research as a whole found: The quantity of clinical and demographic metadata differed by source and by participant and was supplied without curation.

As for this clone: Its target antigen remains unknown. No base quality information exists; no much larger clone differs at one position.

Each collaborating institution followed its own protocols to collect whole blood in K2EDTA tubes. For TCRbeta analysis, collaborators shipped samples in one of three forms: frozen whole blood, isolated PBMCs, or DNA extracted from either of those sample types. The trim is 3 bases for V and 4 bases for J, with a gap of 22 bases between the germline ends. According to the germline V gene, CDR1 reads SGHRS and CDR2 reads YFSETQ. The cysteine opens and the phenylalanine closes a CDR3 of 17 amino acids. The read is trimmed to its CDR3 DNA, 51 bases read in frame from base 1. TCRbeta CDR3 regions were amplified from genomic DNA by means of the immunoSEQ Assay, a bias-controlled multiplex PCR. The source study handled its data this way. The number of nucleated cells in each sample was estimated from the amplification of reference gene primers within the assay. Sequence reads were collapsed and filtered to measure the absolute abundance of every unique TCRbeta CDR3 rearrangement. For each sample, productive Simpson clonality was calculated by taking the square root of Simpson's diversity index across productive rearrangements. TCRdb took this table from immuneACCESS and kept in-frame rearrangements with V and J called. Such tables lack part of the clones; where checked against another copy, unresolved V genes explain under half of the gap, and the rest is unexplained. V, J and clone size reflect that table, while D and trimming were determined from the DNA. Here the sample has 170,000 or so clones; almost 85% occur a single time. Together, the top ten hold around an eighth of the sample.

Sequencing was performed on peripheral blood. The sequence was obtained from a man younger than 35 with active or convalescent COVID-19. The chain employs TRBV5-1 and TRBJ1-2; confidence is insufficient to name the D gene. CDR3 loop: CASSSRVEKTAGYGYTF. The DNA is TGCGCCAGCAGCTCGCGGGTTGAGAAAACGGCGGGCTATGGCTACACCTTC.